This T cell receptor (beta chain) was identified during a study of blood T cell repertoires in COVID-19. Looking at the study overall: The United States, Italy and Spain supplied acute and convalescent COVID-19 samples. PBMCs, B-cell-depleted T cells, or T cells provided the cDNA or gDNA that made up the material.

CDR1 SGHDN and CDR2 FVKESK come from the germline V gene. J gave up 4 bases and V 0 bases, and 6 bases lay outside the gene matches. The CDR3 extends over 16 amino acids. Original methodology: Estimates of nucleated cell counts were drawn from the amplification of reference gene primers. Some clones are missing from TCRdb's copy, which holds only in-frame ones; the method was immunoSEQ multiplex PCR. D and trimming were read from the DNA, whereas the V and J calls and clone size are those reported in that table. The profile shows 120,000 or so clones, around 90% of them singletons. V gene TRBV14 combines with J gene TRBJ2-3; the match to TRBD2 covers 8 bases. This clonotype was obtained from a human donor in a cohort sampled during active COVID-19. The source material was peripheral blood. CDR3 nucleotide sequence: TGTGCCAGCAGCCAAGATTCGTTAGCGGGGTCAGATACGCAGTATTTT. Translated: CASSQDSLAGSDTQYF.